This T cell receptor (beta chain) was captured by sequencing in a study of cytomegalovirus exposure and HLA in healthy donors. The germline V gene has CDR1 LNHDA and CDR2 SQIVND (reference sequence). CDR3 length: 15 amino acids. The V segment lost 4 bases and the J segment 4 bases; nucleotides outside the gene matches: 6. The PCR had 60 Vbeta and 13 Jbeta primers. Repertoires were generated with immunoSEQ multiplex PCR, while TCRdb's copy carries only in-frame clones and drops some. The data contain about 73,000 clones, 60% to 85% of them singletons. General observations from the study: The classifier was said to identify cytomegalovirus status with high specificity and sensitivity. An apparent linkage of common viral pathogens to several of the most significant clusters emerged in a later analysis. Exclusion applied to some V segments, including TRBV6-2 and TRBV6-3, as they were indistinguishable.

Whereas donors were nominally healthy upon sampling, unrecorded immune exposures were probable. Concerning this clone itself: What it binds is not known.

The sample taken for sequencing was PBMCs. The chain has TRBV19 and TRBJ1-4, with TRBD1 matching 7 bases. The origin of this receptor is a man aged 65 to 79 in good health and CMV-seronegative. The DNA of the CDR3 is TGTGCCAGTAGTACCGGACAGGCCATTAATGAAAAACTGTTTTTT. Encoded protein: CASSTGQAINEKLFF.